The source of this TCR beta chain is a study of blood T cell repertoires in COVID-19. Across the study: Acute and convalescent COVID-19 specimens originated in the United States, Italy and Spain. From T cells, B-cell-depleted T cells, or PBMCs came the material, which was cDNA or gDNA.

Under the authors' procedure: Reference gene primer amplification gave nucleated cell count estimates. TCRdb's table, derived via immunoSEQ multiplex PCR, lists solely in-frame clones and lacks some. The DNA was the basis for D and trimming; V, J and clone size are from that table. Among about 390,000 clones listed, around 87% were seen once. With V trimmed by 3 bases and J by 0 bases, 7 bases remained unmatched. CDR1 SGHTA and CDR2 FQGNSA come from the germline V gene. The CDR3 contains 16 residues. Patients at the Seattle site were enrolled during active infection and followed longitudinally. Sequencing used peripheral blood. The J gene is TRBJ2-5, the V gene TRBV7-2; 7 positions agree with TRBD2. This sequence originates from a woman aged 55-69 years with COVID-19, enrolled during active disease. The CDR3: CASSFGSGGYQETQYF. The CDR3 DNA follows: TGTGCCAGCAGCTTTGGGTCCGGGGGGTACCAAGAGACCCAGTACTTC.